The clone carrying this T cell receptor beta chain was detected only a few times. Its antigen remains unknown. The record originates from a study of naive and memory T cell subsets. The V end lost 0 bases, the J end lost 3 bases, and 12 bases lay between the germline ends. The CDR3 totals 15 residues. Germline V gene sequence: CDR1 SGDLS, CDR2 YYNGEE. Study outcomes and limitations: Naive repertoires, especially CD8, held a few larger clonotypes, possibly memory cells re-expressing CD45RA. TCR counts from RNA may reflect activation-linked expression changes.

The beta constant-region primer was an equimolar mix of two oligonucleotides covering TRBC1 and TRBC2. Four rounds of PCR amplified the ligated cDNA using nested alpha and beta constant-region primers plus SP2. An oligonucleotide with the SP2 primer and a 12-nucleotide UMI was ligated to the cDNA 3' end. TCRdb passed the UMI-ligation and nested PCR reads through MiXCR, listing each CDR3 protein once. The sample holds 120,000 to 150,000 distinct CDR3 sequences, 15% to 25% seen once. The receptor's source is a human donor in good health. What was sequenced was naive CD8+ T cells from blood. V gene TRBV9 combines with J gene TRBJ2-5; TRBD2 is a possible D gene (7 bases). CDR3 DNA sequence: TGTGCCAGCAGCGTAGCTGGAGGGGGGGAAGAGACCCAGTACTTC. Protein product: CASSVAGGGEETQYF. Together with reference TRBV9 and TRBJ2-5, the CDR3 gives the full variable domain: DSGVTQTPKHLITATGQRVTLRCSPRSGDLSVYWYQQSLDQGLQFLIQYYNGEERAKGNILERFSAQQFPDLHSELNLSSLELGDSALYFCASSVAGGGEETQYFGPGTRLLVL.